The entry below describes one TCR beta chain. Antigen: not known. TCR beta CDR3 sequences were amplified from RNA transcripts. The HTBI primer set served for first-round RT-PCR of the TCR CDR3. TCRdb re-analysed the multiplex PCR reads in MiXCR, keeping a single row per CDR3 protein. The sample consists of approximately 700,000 distinct CDR3 sequences, 40% to 55% of them appearing once. These data come from a study of T cells in Graves' hyperthyroidism and ophthalmopathy. Study-level findings and limits: Blood shared most expanded thyroid clonotypes above 0.001. Model predictions of ophthalmopathy came a median roughly 6.4 months before onset.

The CDR3 contains 14 residues. The V gene's germline CDR1 is MNHEY and CDR2 SVGAGI. Unmatched junction bases numbered 4, after V lost 2 bases and J lost 3 bases. Exclusion followed for patients with uncontrolled infection, other autoimmune disease, pregnancy or lactation. The chain uses TRBV6-5 and TRBJ2-7; 7 bases are shared with TRBD1. The TCR originated in an adult man with Graves' disease, either hyperthyroidism or ophthalmopathy (not recorded which). The sample consisted of peripheral blood or thyroid tissue (not recorded which). The CDR3 here is CASSYGQVGYEQYF. In DNA, the CDR3 is TGTGCCAGCAGTTACGGACAGGTTGGCTACGAGCAGTACTTC.